The T cell receptor (beta chain) under discussion was sequenced for a study of OX40 agonist ivuxolimab in advanced cancers. Germline V lookup: CDR1 SGHRS, CDR2 YFSETQ. The CDR3 is 13 residues long. Germline trimming cut 3 bases from V and 13 bases from J; bases unmatched to any gene: 8. The method was immunoSEQ multiplex PCR; TCRdb's version includes in-frame clones alone and lacks a portion of them. The sample shows approximately 99,000 clones, approximately 90% of them seen only once. This clone occurred once. The receptor's source is an adult with an advanced solid tumor such as melanoma, head and neck, liver or kidney cancer. The chain couples TRBV5-1 to TRBJ2-1; 9 bases fit TRBD2. Sample: CD4+ or CD8+ T cells sorted from blood, taken in a trial of the OX40 agonist ivuxolimab. DNA for the CDR3: TGCGCCAGCAGCTCCGGGCTAGCGGGATCACAGTTCTTC. This encodes CASSSGLAGSQFF.